Following are 5 T cell receptor beta chains from one sample sequenced in a study of blood T cell repertoires in COVID-19. TCRdb's copy holds only in-frame clones and misses some; the assay was immunoSEQ multiplex PCR. Found here are over 200,000 clones, under 90% of them singletons; the top ten hold under 2%. Sequenced input: PBMCs or T cells enriched from blood (not recorded which). Every receptor here comes from a man in his fifties or sixties who had recovered from COVID-19.

The V and J genes are TRBV6-1 and TRBJ1-2; D perhaps matches TRBD1 (6 bases). This CDR3 has 15 amino acids. The ends were cut back, 0 bases at V and 7 bases at J, with 15 bases in the middle. From germline, CDR1 is MNHNS and CDR2 SASEGT. CDR3 sequence (DNA): TGTGCCAGCAGTGAAGCGCATGGGACAATTGCTGGCTACACCTTC. It encodes CASSEAHGTIAGYTF.

The table lists this clone with a count of one. This chain joins TRBV11-2 and TRBJ2-3, with 13 nucleotides matching TRBD2. Germline V CDR1 and CDR2: SGHAT, FQNNGV. Trimming took 3 bases from V and 7 from J; bases not matched to a gene: 7. The CDR3 is made up of 16 amino acids. Here the CDR3 DNA reads TGTGCCAGCAGCTTCACTAGCGGGGGGGCTGTAAATACGCAGTATTTT. Amino acids: CASSFTSGGAVNTQYF.

This clone is a singleton in its sample. V usage is TRBV4-2 and J usage is TRBJ1-5; 7 bases fit TRBD1. CDR3 length: 17 amino acids. From germline, CDR1 is LGHNA and CDR2 YNFKEQ. The trim removed 0 bases at V and 3 bases at J, leaving 8 bases unmatched. CDR3 bases: TGTGCCAGCAGCCAAGAATATGACAGGGTGGCCAATCAGCCCCAGCATTTT. It translates to CASSQEYDRVANQPQHF.

V and J are TRBV19 and TRBJ2-2, with 7 bases that match TRBD1. With V trimmed by 10 bases and J by 5 bases, 10 bases remained unmatched. This CDR3 has 14 residues. The germline V gene has CDR1 LNHDA and CDR2 SQIVND (reference sequence). CDR3 protein: CATKGQIQTGELFF. The CDR3 DNA reads TGTGCCACTAAGGGACAGATACAAACCGGGGAGCTGTTTTTT. The complete variable domain, with remaining parts taken from reference TRBV19 and TRBJ2-2, reads DGGITQSPKYLFRKEGQNVTLSCEQNLNHDAMYWYRQDPGQGLRLIYYSQIVNDFQKGDIAEGYSVSREKKESFPLTVTSAQKNPTAFYLCATKGQIQTGELFFGEGSRLTVL.

The V gene is TRBV5-1, the J gene TRBJ2-3, with 9 bases fitting TRBD1. V shed 7 bases, J shed 6 bases, and the junction held 9 bases outside the gene matches. Per germline, CDR1 SGHRS and CDR2 YFSETQ. This CDR3 is built from 14 residues. CDR3 sequence (DNA): TGCGCCAGCGAAGCGGGACAGGGTAGGGATACGCAGTATTTT. This translates into CASEAGQGRDTQYF. Full variable domain (missing parts from reference TRBV5-1 and TRBJ2-3): KAGVTQTPRYLIKTRGQQVTLSCSPISGHRSVSWYQQTPGQGLQFLFEYFSETQRNKGNFPGRFSGRQFSNSRSEMNVSTLELGDSALYLCASEAGQGRDTQYFGPGTRLTVL.